The 30 T cell receptor beta chains presented below share a single source sample, sequenced in a study of radiation and T cells in renal cell carcinoma. Sequenced by immunoSEQ multiplex PCR; TCRdb stores in-frame clones only, minus some. The sample lists roughly 130,000 clones; more than 75% were seen once. Stated time point: blood 2 weeks post-SBRT. Treatment denoted: 15 Gy SBRT to primary tumor, nephrectomy 4 weeks later. The source material was blood, sampled from a patient whose treatment included radiotherapy and nephrectomy. The receptors come from a woman between 65 and 79 years old with renal cell carcinoma.

The chain employs TRBV11-1 and TRBJ2-2, with D possibly matching TRBD1 (5 bases). Deletions cut 5 bases from V and 0 bases from J, with 7 bases between. CDR1 SGHAT and CDR2 FQDESV come from the germline V gene (reference sequence). This CDR3 comprises 14 residues. CDR3 sequence: CASSRQSNTGELFF. In nucleotides, the CDR3 is TGTGCCAGCAGCCGACAGTCGAACACCGGGGAGCTGTTTTTT.

The chain links TRBV30 to TRBJ1-3; no reliable D call. Germline lookup yields CDR1 GTSNPN and CDR2 SVGIG (reference sequence). Trimming shortened V by 0 bases and J by 0 bases, and 15 bases separated the two germline ends. The CDR3 runs to 17 residues. DNA of the CDR3: TGTGCCTGGAGTGTGGAAAGCCTCACAAACTCTGGAAACACCATATATTTT. Translated: CAWSVESLTNSGNTIYF.

This clone was recorded only once. The V call is TRBV27, the J call TRBJ2-1; 9 nucleotides align to TRBD2. After removal of 3 bases from V and 9 bases from J, the junction contained 6 bases not matched to a gene. The CDR3 sequence is 14 residues long. From germline, CDR1 is MNHEY and CDR2 SMNVEV (reference sequence). CDR3 nucleotide sequence: TGTGCCAGCAGTTTCCTAGCGGGGTCTGGTGAGCAGTTCTTC. Translation: CASSFLAGSGEQFF.

CDR3 sequence: CAWSVTGGEQFF. As DNA, the CDR3 is TGTGCCTGGAGTGTAACCGGGGGTGAGCAGTTCTTC. This chain joins TRBV30 and TRBJ2-1; weak D call: TRBD2 (6 bases). The CDR3 extends over 12 amino acids. V lost 0 bases to trimming and J lost 9 bases, with 9 bases between them. The germline CDR1 and CDR2 sequences are GTSNPN and SVGIG (reference sequence).

The V and J genes are TRBV28 and TRBJ2-7; weak D call: TRBD2 (7 bases). Trimming took off 2 bases at V and 3 bases at J, with 23 bases between the two ends. The length of the CDR3 is 18 residues. In germline, CDR1 is MDHEN, CDR2 SYDVKM. For the CDR3, the DNA is TGTGCCAGCAGTTTAGAAAAGTTCAAGTGGGAGGGGGACTACGAGCAGTACTTC. It encodes CASSLEKFKWEGDYEQYF.

V is TRBV6-6 and J is TRBJ1-2, with TRBD1 matching over 7 bases. The V gene's germline CDR1 is MNHNY and CDR2 SVGAGI (reference sequence). This CDR3 comprises 14 residues. With V trimmed by 6 bases and J by 5 bases, 9 bases remained unmatched. Written as DNA, the CDR3 is TGTGCCAGCAGCTCCCCGACAGGGAGTTATGGCTACACCTTC. This translates into CASSSPTGSYGYTF.

The chain employs TRBV5-1 and TRBJ2-7, with 9 positions matching TRBD1. Germline CDR1 SGHRS, CDR2 YFSETQ. The J segment lost 2 bases and the V segment lost 4 bases, leaving 10 bases of the junction unmatched. The CDR3 sequence is 16 residues long. The CDR3 coding sequence is TGCGCCAGCAGCGTCAACACCGGGACAGGGACCTACGAGCAGTACTTC. This encodes CASSVNTGTGTYEQYF.

The CDR3 region is CASSSRRGGRETQYF. For the CDR3, the DNA is TGTGCCAGCAGTTCCCGTCGAGGGGGGCGCGAGACCCAGTACTTC. The rearrangement joins TRBV6-1 to TRBJ2-5, with D perhaps assigned TRBD1 or TRBD2 (6 bases each). CDR1 and CDR2 (germline): MNHNS, SASEGT. This CDR3 contains 15 residues. V shed 5 bases and J shed 5 bases, with 18 bases lying between them.

The chain recombines TRBV4-1 with TRBJ2-2; the D gene is possibly TRBD1 (6 bases). The CDR3 totals 15 residues. Trimming stripped 4 bases from V and 0 bases from J, with 9 bases between. CDR1 is MGHRA, CDR2 YSYEKL, per germline. This chain's CDR3 is CASSRDKTNTGELFF. CDR3 sequence (DNA): TGCGCCAGCAGCCGGGACAAGACGAACACCGGGGAGCTGTTTTTT.

The chain couples TRBV7-8 to TRBJ1-5; D gene ambiguous. This CDR3 contains 17 residues. Between the trimmed V and J ends, which lost 1 base and 5 bases, there was a span of 18 bases. The V gene's germline CDR1 is SGHVS and CDR2 FQNEAQ. The CDR3 here is CASSLEGRRQSDQPQHF. CDR3 DNA sequence: TGTGCCAGCAGCTTAGAGGGCAGGAGACAATCGGATCAGCCCCAGCATTTT.

V is TRBV27 and J is TRBJ2-2; D is unclear. The CDR3 runs to 12 residues. The V gene's germline CDR1 is MNHEY and CDR2 SMNVEV (reference sequence). V gave up 5 bases and J gave up 5 bases, with 6 bases separating them. This chain's CDR3 is CASSQTTGELFF. In DNA form, the CDR3 reads TGTGCCAGCAGTCAGACTACCGGGGAGCTGTTTTTT.

The rearrangement uses TRBV14 and TRBJ2-2; D gene ambiguous. CDR3 length: 17 residues. The V gene lost 6 bases and the J gene lost 4 bases, with 21 bases spanning the gap. Germline V CDR1 and CDR2: SGHDN, FVKESK. CDR3 in amino acids: CASRQTRTQVGTGELFF. CDR3 sequence (DNA): TGTGCCAGCAGGCAAACCCGGACCCAAGTAGGCACCGGGGAGCTGTTTTTT.

This chain joins TRBV19 and TRBJ1-2; 11 nucleotides line up with TRBD1. The CDR3 has 15 amino acids. CDR1 and CDR2 from the germline V gene are LNHDA and SQIVND (reference sequence). The J segment lost 2 bases and the V segment lost 5 bases, leaving 4 bases of the junction unmatched. CDR3 bases: TGTGCCAGTAGTTCCGGGACAGGGGGAAACTATGGCTACACCTTC. Its translation: CASSSGTGGNYGYTF.

This chain links TRBV9 with TRBJ2-7, with 10 bases that match TRBD1. Per germline, CDR1 SGDLS and CDR2 YYNGEE. This CDR3 is built from 14 residues. V lost 5 bases and J lost 2; bases outside the gene matches: 4. CDR3 sequence reads: CASSRDRGTYEQYF. The CDR3 DNA follows: TGTGCCAGCAGTCGGGACAGGGGCACCTACGAGCAGTACTTC. The full variable domain, with the rest looked up from reference TRBV9 and TRBJ2-7, is DSGVTQTPKHLITATGQRVTLRCSPRSGDLSVYWYQQSLDQGLQFLIQYYNGEERAKGNILERFSAQQFPDLHSELNLSSLELGDSALYFCASSRDRGTYEQYFGPGTRLTVT.

V gene TRBV5-1 combines with J gene TRBJ2-7, with 7 bases aligning to TRBD1. Germline assignment: CDR1 SGHRS and CDR2 YFSETQ. V dropped 4 bases and J dropped 4; count of bases not matched to a gene: 8. The CDR3 is 14 residues long. The CDR3 loop is CASSPSTGRYEQYF. Written as DNA, the CDR3 is TGCGCCAGCAGCCCCTCGACAGGGAGATACGAGCAGTACTTC. Using reference TRBV5-1 and TRBJ2-7 for the parts outside the CDR3, the full variable domain is KAGVTQTPRYLIKTRGQQVTLSCSPISGHRSVSWYQQTPGQGLQFLFEYFSETQRNKGNFPGRFSGRQFSNSRSEMNVSTLELGDSALYLCASSPSTGRYEQYFGPGTRLTVT.

The rearrangement joins TRBV28 to TRBJ1-2; TRBD1 is a possible D gene (5 bases). V shed 3 bases and J shed 7 bases, with 12 bases lying between them. Germline V lookup: CDR1 MDHEN, CDR2 SYDVKM. This CDR3 is built from 13 residues. DNA for the CDR3: TGTGCCAGCAGTTTGGGGGTCGGTCGTGGCTACACCTTC. It translates to CASSLGVGRGYTF.

The CDR3, as DNA: TGCGCCAGCAGCTTGGTAGGGACAGGGGGCCAAAACACCATATATTTT. It yields the protein CASSLVGTGGQNTIYF. The chain links TRBV5-1 to TRBJ1-3; 12 bases match TRBD1. The CDR3 has 16 residues. CDR1 and CDR2 from the germline V gene are SGHRS and YFSETQ. V shed 0 bases and J 6 bases; nucleotides not matched to a gene: 4.

V gene TRBV6-6 combines with J gene TRBJ2-7; D possibly corresponds to TRBD2 (6 bases). This CDR3 region has 14 residues. Trimming cost V 6 bases and J 2 bases, with 14 bases left between them. CDR1 and CDR2 (germline): MNHNY, SVGAGI (reference sequence). The CDR3 sequence: CASSRDWPAYEQYF. Here the CDR3 DNA reads TGTGCCAGCAGCCGGGACTGGCCCGCCTACGAGCAGTACTTC.

The chain links TRBV5-1 to TRBJ2-1; D may be TRBD1 or TRBD2 (5 bases each). The V and J ends lost 4 bases and 7 bases respectively, with 12 bases between them. Germline CDR1 is SGHRS and CDR2 is YFSETQ. The CDR3 totals 13 residues. The CDR3 sequence is CASSTDSGNEQFF. CDR3 bases: TGCGCCAGCAGCACGGACTCAGGGAATGAGCAGTTCTTC.

V and J are TRBV5-1 and TRBJ2-2; D is possibly TRBD2 (6 bases). V lost 4 bases and J 0 bases, leaving 13 bases between the germline ends. The CDR3 consists of 16 residues. Germline V lookup: CDR1 SGHRS, CDR2 YFSETQ. CDR3 coding DNA: TGCGCCAGCAGCCCGGGACTGACGGCGAACACCGGGGAGCTGTTTTTT. This gives the protein CASSPGLTANTGELFF. The complete variable domain, with remaining parts taken from reference TRBV5-1 and TRBJ2-2, reads KAGVTQTPRYLIKTRGQQVTLSCSPISGHRSVSWYQQTPGQGLQFLFEYFSETQRNKGNFPGRFSGRQFSNSRSEMNVSTLELGDSALYLCASSPGLTANTGELFFGEGSRLTVL.

The genes are TRBV27 and TRBJ1-6; 7 bases are shared with TRBD1. Losses at the gene ends were 3 bases for V and 9 bases for J; bases not matched to a gene: 5. The V gene's germline CDR1 is MNHEY and CDR2 SMNVEV (reference sequence). This CDR3 is 14 amino acids long. CDR3 DNA sequence: TGTGCCAGCAGTTTGGAGTCAGGGGGTTCACCCCTCCACTTT. Residues: CASSLESGGSPLHF.

The count of this clone is one. This chain connects TRBV7-9 to TRBJ1-2, with D possibly TRBD1 on 6 matching bases. CDR3 size: 15 residues. CDR1 SEHNR and CDR2 FQNEAQ come from the germline V gene (reference sequence). V was cut by 5 bases and J by 0 bases, with 13 bases left in between. CDR3 region: CASSQTDRTNYGYTF. CDR3 DNA sequence: TGTGCCAGCAGCCAAACCGACAGGACTAACTATGGCTACACCTTC. Drawing the rest from reference TRBV7-9 and TRBJ1-2, the complete variable domain is DTGVSQNPRHKITKRGQNVTFRCDPISEHNRLYWYRQTLGQGPEFLTYFQNEAQLEKSRLLSDRFSAERPKGSFSTLEIQRTEQGDSAMYLCASSQTDRTNYGYTFGSGTRLTVV.

Notes on this clone: At one boundary the junction diverges from the germline segment, which might be a read error. The genes are TRBV6-5 and TRBJ1-1; D not resolved. Germline CDR1 reads MNHEY; CDR2 reads SVGAGI. The CDR3 runs to 14 residues. The CDR3 sequence: CAISDGRLNTEAFF. In DNA, the CDR3 is TGTGCCATCAGTGATGGGCGGCTGAACACTGAAGCTTTCTTT.

This clone was detected only once. Here the CDR3 DNA reads TGCGCCAGCAGCCGACAGGGGCCAGGTTCACCCCTCCACTTT. Translating gives CASSRQGPGSPLHF. V gene TRBV4-1 combines with J gene TRBJ1-6, with 8 bases aligning to TRBD1. Germline V lookup: CDR1 MGHRA, CDR2 YSYEKL. The CDR3 extends over 14 amino acids. The junction had 5 bases not matched to a gene; V was cut back by 4 bases and J by 9 bases.

The chain couples TRBV15 to TRBJ2-3; 10 bases line up with TRBD1. V shed 2 bases and J 4 bases; nucleotides not matched to a gene: 3. Germline CDR1 LNHNV, CDR2 YYDKDF (reference sequence). The CDR3 contains 15 residues. The CDR3 sequence is CATSRRGQGADTQYF. The CDR3 DNA reads as TGTGCCACCAGCAGACGAGGACAGGGGGCAGATACGCAGTATTTT.

V usage is TRBV7-2 and J usage is TRBJ1-2, with 10 bases identical to TRBD1. The J segment lost 8 bases and the V segment lost 5 bases, leaving 11 bases of the junction unmatched. CDR1 is SGHTA, CDR2 FQGNSA, per germline. The CDR3 consists of 15 residues. CDR3 DNA sequence: TGTGCCAGCAGCGCCCGGGACAGGGGAGGTGTCGGCTACACCTTC. It encodes CASSARDRGGVGYTF.

This clone was recorded a few times. This chain joins TRBV30 and TRBJ1-2; D is possibly TRBD1 (6 bases). The CDR3 extends over 15 amino acids. Germline assignment: CDR1 GTSNPN and CDR2 SVGIG (reference sequence). Between the trimmed V and J ends, which lost 0 bases and 2 bases, there was a span of 13 bases. CDR3 coding DNA: TGTGCCTGGAGTGTACTAGGACAGAGGAACTATGGCTACACCTTC. It yields the protein CAWSVLGQRNYGYTF.

The CDR3, as DNA: TGTGCCAGTAGTAAGGGGCAGGGCCTTCACGGGGAGCTGTTTTTT. It yields the protein CASSKGQGLHGELFF. The V call is TRBV19, the J call TRBJ2-2, with D possibly being TRBD1 (5 bases). This CDR3 is 15 amino acids long. Germline CDR1 and CDR2: LNHDA and SQIVND (reference sequence). V was trimmed by 4 bases and J by 7 bases, leaving 16 bases between them.

This chain links TRBV19 with TRBJ1-6, with a tentative D call TRBD1 (5 bases). The CDR3 loop spans 17 amino acids. V shed 5 bases and J shed 10 bases, with 24 bases lying between them. The germline CDR1 and CDR2 sequences are LNHDA and SQIVND (reference sequence). CDR3 DNA: TGTGCCAGTAGTCTTCCGGGACGGGGAGGCGCTGGATCACCCCTCCACTTT. Amino acid sequence: CASSLPGRGGAGSPLHF.

The chain couples TRBV7-2 to TRBJ2-2; the D gene is possibly TRBD2 (5 bases). The germline V gene encodes CDR1 SGHTA and CDR2 FQGNSA. V lost 1 base and J 11 bases, leaving 14 bases between the germline ends. The CDR3 is made up of 14 amino acids. The CDR3 here is CASSLEGRAIELFF. The DNA of the CDR3 is TGTGCCAGCAGCTTAGAAGGGCGGGCCATAGAGCTGTTTTTT.